Presented here are 14 T cell receptor beta chains from one specimen sequenced in a study of blood T cell repertoires in COVID-19. Only in-frame clones appear in the TCRdb table, and some are missing; sequencing was by immunoSEQ multiplex PCR. The data hold about 55,000 clones, with 80% to 95% observed a single time. Input material: peripheral blood. These receptors all stem from a human donor with active COVID-19. The donor label of this sample is uncertain.

This clone was detected only once. The V and J genes are TRBV21-1 and TRBJ1-5. TRBV21-1 is noted as a pseudogene. The CDR3 extends over 15 amino acids. The CDR3 protein is CASNGGGCGNQPQHF. CDR3 sequence (DNA): TGTGCCAGCAACGGGGGGGGCTGTGGGAATCAGCCCCAGCATTTT.

This sequence joins TRBV4-1 and TRBJ2-3; 8 bases align to TRBD1. Germline V CDR1 and CDR2: MGHRA, YSYEKL. The CDR3 totals 16 residues. V shed 3 bases and J 6 bases; nucleotides not matched to a gene: 11. The CDR3 DNA is TGCGCCAGCAGCCAGGGACAGGTATTTGATGGGGATACGCAGTATTTT. As protein: CASSQGQVFDGDTQYF.

The chain employs TRBV6-5 and TRBJ1-5; TRBD1 matches 9 bases. V was clipped by 0 bases and J by 3 bases; unmatched bases: 3. CDR3 size: 16 residues. Germline CDR1 is MNHEY and CDR2 is SVGAGI. The DNA for the CDR3 is TGTGCCAGCAGTTACTCAGGGACAGGGAACAATCAGCCCCAGCATTTT. It encodes CASSYSGTGNNQPQHF.

The rearrangement links TRBV25-1 to TRBJ2-5; possibly TRBD1 for D (5 bases). This CDR3 is 15 amino acids long. V was pared by 2 bases and J by 2 bases, with 12 bases between. Germline-derived CDR1 and CDR2 are MGHDK and SYGVNS. The CDR3 DNA sequence: TGTGCCAGCAGTGAAGGGGCAGGGCATCAAGAGACCCAGTACTTC. Translated, it gives CASSEGAGHQETQYF.

V and J are TRBV11-2 and TRBJ1-2; D remains unclear. Germline V gene sequence: CDR1 SGHAT, CDR2 FQNNGV. The CDR3 runs to 16 residues. Trimming removed 1 base from V and 5 bases from J, with 17 bases in between. In DNA form, the CDR3 reads TGTGCCAGCAGCTTAGGGTCTATCTCCGGGATATATGGCTACACCTTC. Amino acids: CASSLGSISGIYGYTF.

This clone is a singleton in its sample. The V call is TRBV3-1 (or the pseudogene TRBV3-2), the J call TRBJ1-2; D remains unclear. The CDR3 consists of 13 residues. The germline CDR1 and CDR2 sequences are LGHDT and YNNKEL (reference sequence). V was clipped by 3 bases and J by 3 bases, with 8 bases between them. CDR3 in amino acids: CASSQSLDYGYTF. The CDR3 DNA is TGTGCCAGCAGCCAGTCCCTAGACTATGGCTACACCTTC.

The rearrangement links TRBV6-6 to TRBJ2-1; possibly TRBD1 for D (5 bases). The V gene's germline CDR1 is MNHNY and CDR2 SVGAGI (reference sequence). The CDR3 covers 10 residues. V lost 10 bases and J 6 bases, leaving 7 bases between the germline ends. Here the CDR3 reads CATQGNEQFF. The CDR3 nucleotides read TGTGCCACCCAGGGCAATGAGCAGTTCTTC.

The rearrangement uses TRBV19 and TRBJ1-3; 11 nucleotides agree with TRBD1. After removal of 8 bases from V and 3 bases from J, the junction contained 3 bases not matched to a gene. In germline, CDR1 is LNHDA, CDR2 SQIVND (reference sequence). CDR3 length equals 14 residues. The CDR3 nucleotides are TGTGCCAGTGGGACAGGGGGTTTTGGAAACACCATATATTTT. Translated: CASGTGGFGNTIYF.

With regard to this clone: The junction and the germline gene differ at one end; a read error may be behind it. The chain carries TRBV5-5 and TRBJ2-5, with D maybe TRBD1 (6 bases). The length of the CDR3 is 15 residues. The germline gives CDR1 SGHKS, CDR2 YYEKEE (reference sequence). CDR3: CASSLRKQGEEAQYF. CDR3 in DNA: TGTGCCAGCAGCTTACGGAAACAGGGCGAAGAGGCCCAGTACTTC.

This chain connects TRBV5-5 to TRBJ2-7; D possibly corresponds to TRBD1 (5 bases). The germline V gene has CDR1 SGHKS and CDR2 YYEKEE (reference sequence). The CDR3 length is 14 residues. Trimming took off 4 bases at V and 7 bases at J, with 18 bases between the two ends. The CDR3 loop reads CASSLQGRAREQYV. The CDR3 DNA reads as TGTGCCAGCAGCCTCCAGGGCAGGGCTAGGGAGCAGTACGTC.

V usage is TRBV15 and J usage is TRBJ2-7; D possibly corresponds to TRBD2 (5 bases). Trimming stripped 1 base from V and 2 bases from J, with 9 bases between. Germline CDR1 and CDR2: LNHNV and YYDKDF (reference sequence). The CDR3 contains 14 residues. The CDR3 nucleotides are TGTGCCACCAGCAGAGGGACCGGGACCTACGAGCAGTACTTC. It codes for CATSRGTGTYEQYF. The full variable domain, its missing parts supplied by reference TRBV15 and TRBJ2-7, is DAMVIQNPRYQVTQFGKPVTLSCSQTLNHNVMYWYQQKSSQAPKLLFHYYDKDFNNEADTPDNFQSRRPNTSFCFLDIRSPGLGDTAMYLCATSRGTGTYEQYFGPGTRLTVT.

This chain uses TRBV5-8 with TRBJ2-1, with 9 nucleotides matching TRBD1. Trimming removed 0 bases from V and 1 base from J; junction bases left unmatched: 8. CDR3 length: 18 residues. Germline loops: CDR1 SGHTS, CDR2 YDEGEE. This CDR3 is CASSLDRGRPFSYNEQFF. CDR3 nucleotide sequence: TGTGCCAGCAGCTTGGACAGGGGGCGGCCATTTTCCTACAATGAGCAGTTCTTC. The full variable domain, completed using reference TRBV5-8 and TRBJ2-1, is EAGVTQSPTHLIKTRGQQATLRCSPISGHTSVYWYQQALGLGLQFLLWYDEGEERNRGNFPPRFSGRQFPNYSSELNVNALELEDSALYLCASSLDRGRPFSYNEQFFGPGTRLTVL.

This chain joins TRBV21-1 and TRBJ1-5; the DNA was not compared with TRBD1, the D call given in the table. TRBV21-1 is annotated as a pseudogene. This CDR3 is 18 amino acids long. The CDR3 sequence: CAISPPPTGVYSNQPQHF. The CDR3 coding sequence is TGTGCCATCTCACCACCCCCCACAGGGGTGTATAGCAATCAGCCCCAGCATTTT.

This sequence joins TRBV5-1 and TRBJ2-1; D may be TRBD2 (6 bases). V lost 4 bases to trimming and J lost 3 bases, with 14 bases between them. Germline V CDR1 and CDR2: SGHRS, YFSETQ. The CDR3 totals 15 residues. The CDR3 is CASSRTGENYNEQFF. CDR3 DNA sequence: TGCGCCAGCAGCCGGACGGGGGAGAACTACAATGAGCAGTTCTTC.